The TCR beta chain under discussion was sequenced for a study of T cells after yellow fever vaccination. As for the study in general: Preparation of fractions with low cell numbers was performed using SMART-Seq v4 Ultra Low Input.

The germline gives CDR1 LGHDT, CDR2 YNNKEL (reference sequence). Trimming took 1 base from V and 1 from J, leaving 4 bases between them. CDR3 length: 13 residues. TCRdb used MiXCR to reprocess the 5' RACE reads, holding one entry per CDR3 protein. The profile shows hundreds of thousands of distinct CDR3 sequences, 8.7% of them singletons. This clonotype was observed at least ten times. Here the sequenced sample was PBMCs, taken on the day of the first yellow fever vaccination. This TCR derives from a man in his late teens or twenties who received the YFV17D yellow fever vaccine. V usage is TRBV3-1 and J usage is TRBJ1-1; D gene unclear. The CDR3 DNA reads as TGTGCCAGCAGCCAAGCCCCGAACACTGAAGCTTTCTTT. Protein product: CASSQAPNTEAFF.